The TCR beta chain described here comes from a study of cytomegalovirus exposure and HLA in healthy donors. Study-level results: Accurate prediction of HLA-A and HLA-B alleles (for most subjects) was reportedly achieved from TCR beta sequences.

Healthy bone marrow donors made up the cohort. V lost 2 bases and J lost 1, with 8 bases in between. The CDR3 length is 14 residues. Germline V gives CDR1 MNHEY, CDR2 SMNVEV (reference sequence). It was with 60 Vbeta and 13 Jbeta primers that the PCR ran. TCRdb's table, derived via immunoSEQ multiplex PCR, lists solely in-frame clones and lacks some. This table has over 200,000 clones, about 80% appearing once. As concerns this clone: Its antigen is unidentified.

This receptor was taken from a male donor in good health and CMV-seronegative. V gene TRBV27 combines with J gene TRBJ1-1; D gene unclear. The sequenced sample consisted of PBMCs. The CDR3 coding sequence is TGTGCCAGCAGTTTAGGGAGGCAGAACACTGAAGCTTTCTTT. It is translated as CASSLGRQNTEAFF.